This entry features one TCR beta chain sequence. Germline trimming cut 4 bases from V and 16 bases from J; bases unmatched to any gene: 18. There are 15 residues in the CDR3. Germline V gives CDR1 MRHNA, CDR2 SNTAGT. The entry originates in a study of technical replicates of blood from several donors. TCRdb's table, derived via immunoSEQ multiplex PCR, lists solely in-frame clones and lacks some. Here the sample spans around 50,000 clones, approximately 90% being singletons. The sample comprised PBMCs. This receptor was taken from a human donor in good health. Some clones in this sample may be carry-over from other donors' samples. This chain joins TRBV6-4 and TRBJ2-1, with 8 positions matching TRBD2. CDR3 residues: CASSAAGGAGELKFF. DNA for the CDR3: TGTGCCAGCAGTGCCGCCGGTGGAGCGGGGGAGCTCAAATTCTTC.